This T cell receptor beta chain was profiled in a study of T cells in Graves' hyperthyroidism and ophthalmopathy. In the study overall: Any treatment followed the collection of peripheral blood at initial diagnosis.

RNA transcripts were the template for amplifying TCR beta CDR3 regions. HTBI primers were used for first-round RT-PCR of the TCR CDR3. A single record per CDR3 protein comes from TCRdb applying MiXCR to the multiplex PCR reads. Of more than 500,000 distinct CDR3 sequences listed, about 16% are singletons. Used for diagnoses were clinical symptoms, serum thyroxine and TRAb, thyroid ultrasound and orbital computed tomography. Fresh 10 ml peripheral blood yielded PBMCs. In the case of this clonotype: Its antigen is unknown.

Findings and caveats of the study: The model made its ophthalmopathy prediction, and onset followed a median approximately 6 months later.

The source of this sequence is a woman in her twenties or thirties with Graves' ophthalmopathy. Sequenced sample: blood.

The CDR3 nucleotides are TGTGGGGGGACTAGCGGGAGGGCCTACAATGAGCAGTTCTTC. Protein sequence: CGGTSGRAYNEQFF. The V call is TRBV19, the J call TRBJ2-1; 16 nucleotides agree with TRBD2. This CDR3 is built from 14 residues. The germline CDR1 and CDR2 sequences are LNHDA and SQIVND (reference sequence).